The clone carrying this T cell receptor beta chain was detected ten times or more. The antigen is undetermined. TCR beta CDR3 sequences were amplified from RNA transcripts. Carried out on the TCR CDR3, a first-round RT-PCR used the HTBI primer set. TCRdb fed the multiplex PCR reads into MiXCR, producing one record per CDR3 protein. Seen here are roughly 380,000 distinct CDR3 sequences, 15% to 20% observed once, and the top ten hold 3.7%. This specimen belongs to a study of T cells in Graves' hyperthyroidism and ophthalmopathy. Overall study context: Any treatment followed the collection of peripheral blood at initial diagnosis. Overall study findings and caveats: Progression to ophthalmopathy was predicted a median of roughly seven months early.

Per germline, CDR1 SQVTM and CDR2 ANQGSEA. This CDR3 contains 11 residues. The V and J ends lost 7 bases and 6 bases respectively, with 9 bases between them. The sample comprised blood. This clonotype originated in a woman under 30 with Graves' hyperthyroidism. The V gene is TRBV29-1, the J gene TRBJ2-2; possibly TRBD1 or TRBD2 for D (7 bases each). CDR3 sequence (DNA): TGCAGCGCAGGGGGGGCCGGGGAGCTGTTTTTT. This gives the protein CSAGGAGELFF.